The clone carrying this T cell receptor (beta chain) was observed at least ten times. Its antigen is as yet unknown. V was shortened by 3 bases and J by 5 bases, with 7 bases between the two germline ends. This CDR3 region has 11 residues. In germline, CDR1 is DFQATT, CDR2 SNEGSKA (reference sequence). This sample was taken from a study of T cells in Graves' hyperthyroidism and ophthalmopathy. Uncontrolled infection, other autoimmune disease, pregnancy and lactation each barred patients from inclusion. The study based diagnoses on clinical symptoms, serum thyroxine and TRAb, thyroid ultrasound and orbital computed tomography. Overall study findings and caveats: Through a model of 13 V-J features, ophthalmopathy was separated from stable hyperthyroidism. Peripheral blood also featured most of the thyroid clonotypes expanded above 0.001.

RNA transcripts served as the template for amplifying TCR beta CDR3 regions. Carried out on the TCR CDR3, a first-round RT-PCR used the HTBI primer set. TCRdb ran MiXCR on the multiplex PCR reads and lists one entry per CDR3 protein. The sample holds hundreds of thousands of distinct CDR3 sequences; about 45% are singletons and the top ten take less than 9%. This clonotype was sampled from an adult man with Graves' disease, either hyperthyroidism or ophthalmopathy (not recorded which). The sample consisted of peripheral blood or thyroid tissue (not recorded which). V gene TRBV20-1 combines with J gene TRBJ2-5; a possible D gene is TRBD2 (5 bases). CDR3 nucleotides: TGCAGTGCTAGGACGGGGGAGACCCAGTACTTC. Its translation is CSARTGETQYF.